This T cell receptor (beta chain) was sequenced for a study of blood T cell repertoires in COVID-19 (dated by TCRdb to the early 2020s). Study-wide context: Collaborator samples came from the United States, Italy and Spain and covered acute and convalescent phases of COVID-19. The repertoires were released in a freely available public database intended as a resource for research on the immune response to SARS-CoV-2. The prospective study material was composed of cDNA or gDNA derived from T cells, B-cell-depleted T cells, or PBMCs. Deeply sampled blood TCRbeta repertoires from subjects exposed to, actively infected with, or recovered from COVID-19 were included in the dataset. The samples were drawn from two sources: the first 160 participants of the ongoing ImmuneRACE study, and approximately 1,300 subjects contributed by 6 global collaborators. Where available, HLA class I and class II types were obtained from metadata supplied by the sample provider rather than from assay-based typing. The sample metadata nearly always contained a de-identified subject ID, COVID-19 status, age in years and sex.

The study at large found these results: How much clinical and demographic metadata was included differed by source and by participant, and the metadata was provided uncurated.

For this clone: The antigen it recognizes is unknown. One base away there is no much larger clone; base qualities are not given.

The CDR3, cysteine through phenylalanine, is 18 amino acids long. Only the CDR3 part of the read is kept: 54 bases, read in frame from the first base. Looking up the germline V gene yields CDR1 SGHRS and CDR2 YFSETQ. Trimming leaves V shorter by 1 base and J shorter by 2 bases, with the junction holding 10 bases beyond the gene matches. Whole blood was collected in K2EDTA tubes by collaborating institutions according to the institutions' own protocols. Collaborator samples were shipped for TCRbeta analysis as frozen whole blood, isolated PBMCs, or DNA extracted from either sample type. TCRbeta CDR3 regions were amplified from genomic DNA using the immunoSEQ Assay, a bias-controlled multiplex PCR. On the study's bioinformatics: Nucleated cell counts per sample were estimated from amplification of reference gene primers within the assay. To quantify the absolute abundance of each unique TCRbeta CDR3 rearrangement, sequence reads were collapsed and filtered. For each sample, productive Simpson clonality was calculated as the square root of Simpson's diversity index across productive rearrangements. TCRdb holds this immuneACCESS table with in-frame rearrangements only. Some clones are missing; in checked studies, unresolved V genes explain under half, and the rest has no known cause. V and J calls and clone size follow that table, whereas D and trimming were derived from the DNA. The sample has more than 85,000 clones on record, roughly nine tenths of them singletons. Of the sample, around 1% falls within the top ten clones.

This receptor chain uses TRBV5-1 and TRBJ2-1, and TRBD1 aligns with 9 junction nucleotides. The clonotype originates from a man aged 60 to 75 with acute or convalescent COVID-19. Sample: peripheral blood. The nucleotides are TGCGCCAGCAGCTTGAGTCCCGGGACAGGGTTCGCCTACAATGAGCAGTTCTTC. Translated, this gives CASSLSPGTGFAYNEQFF.